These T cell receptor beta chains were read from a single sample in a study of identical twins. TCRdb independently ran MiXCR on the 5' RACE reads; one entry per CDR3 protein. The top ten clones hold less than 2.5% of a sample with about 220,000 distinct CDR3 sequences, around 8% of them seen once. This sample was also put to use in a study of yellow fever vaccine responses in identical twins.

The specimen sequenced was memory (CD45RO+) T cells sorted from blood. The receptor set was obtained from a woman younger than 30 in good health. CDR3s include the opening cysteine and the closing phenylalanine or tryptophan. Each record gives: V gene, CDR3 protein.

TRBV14 CASSQIGTSGNNEQFF
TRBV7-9 CASSQPGQANTGELFF
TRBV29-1 CSVDGGRRGNTIYF
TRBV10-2 CASSRKKLAGVTGELFF
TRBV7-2 CASSGMSTDTQYF
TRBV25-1 CASNSQGVNSPLHF
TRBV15 CATNGGQGADTQYF
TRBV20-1 CSWKRTDTQYF
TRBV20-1 CSARGDRDNEQFF
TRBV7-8 CGSSLRTGLSTDTQYF
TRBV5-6 CASSLADRATDTQYF
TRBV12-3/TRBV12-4 CASSPRDGKSTDTQYF
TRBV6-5 CASSPGTREQYF
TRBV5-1 CASSTGQGHNEQFF
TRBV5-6 CASSDIQGTLLTDTQYF
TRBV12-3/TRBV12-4 CASSPNTYSGNTIYF
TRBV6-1 CATGRGYGANVLTF
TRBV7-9 CASSLDAGFSGANVLTF
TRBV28 CASSLNIGGQQFF